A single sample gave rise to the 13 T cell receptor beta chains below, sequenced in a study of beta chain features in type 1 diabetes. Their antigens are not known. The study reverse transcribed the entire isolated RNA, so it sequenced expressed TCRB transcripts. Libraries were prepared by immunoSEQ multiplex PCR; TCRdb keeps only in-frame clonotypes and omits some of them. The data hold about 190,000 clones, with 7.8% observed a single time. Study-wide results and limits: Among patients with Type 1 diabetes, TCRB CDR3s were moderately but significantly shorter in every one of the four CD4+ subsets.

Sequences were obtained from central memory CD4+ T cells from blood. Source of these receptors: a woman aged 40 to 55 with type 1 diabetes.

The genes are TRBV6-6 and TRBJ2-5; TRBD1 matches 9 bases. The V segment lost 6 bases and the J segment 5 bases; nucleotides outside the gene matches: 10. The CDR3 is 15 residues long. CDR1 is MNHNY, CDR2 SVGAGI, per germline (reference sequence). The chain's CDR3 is CASRSPGTGRETQYF. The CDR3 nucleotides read TGTGCCAGCAGATCCCCCGGGACAGGGAGGGAGACCCAGTACTTC.

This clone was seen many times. CDR3 loop: CASSQPGQRRSYEQYF. The CDR3 DNA reads as TGTGCCAGCAGTCAGCCAGGACAGCGCCGATCCTACGAGCAGTACTTC. The genes are TRBV28 and TRBJ2-7; maybe TRBD1 (6 bases). V was trimmed by 5 bases and J by 1 base, leaving 18 bases between them. The CDR3 loop spans 16 amino acids. Germline loops: CDR1 MDHEN, CDR2 SYDVKM.

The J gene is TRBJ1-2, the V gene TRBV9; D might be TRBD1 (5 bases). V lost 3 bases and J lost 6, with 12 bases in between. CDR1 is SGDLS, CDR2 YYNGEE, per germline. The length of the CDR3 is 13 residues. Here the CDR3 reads CASSAFGADGYTF. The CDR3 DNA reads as TGTGCCAGCAGCGCGTTTGGGGCGGATGGCTACACCTTC.

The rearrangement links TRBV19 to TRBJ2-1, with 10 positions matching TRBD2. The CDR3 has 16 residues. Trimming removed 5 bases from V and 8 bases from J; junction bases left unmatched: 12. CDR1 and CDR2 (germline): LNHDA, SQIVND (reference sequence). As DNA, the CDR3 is TGTGCCAGTAGTCCTCGGAGTAGCGGGAGGAGCGATGAGCAGTTCTTC. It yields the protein CASSPRSSGRSDEQFF.

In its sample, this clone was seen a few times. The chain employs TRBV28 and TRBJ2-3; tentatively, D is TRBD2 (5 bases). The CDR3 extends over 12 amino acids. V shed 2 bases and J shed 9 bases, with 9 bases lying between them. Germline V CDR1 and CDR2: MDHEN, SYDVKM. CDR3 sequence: CASSLEGRTQYF. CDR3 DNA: TGTGCCAGCAGTTTAGAGGGCCGGACGCAGTATTTT.

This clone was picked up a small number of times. The CDR3 spells CAIKVGLAGGRDTQYF. In nucleotides, the CDR3 is TGTGCCATCAAGGTGGGGCTAGCGGGAGGAAGGGATACGCAGTATTTT. V gene TRBV10-3 combines with J gene TRBJ2-3; 11 bases map to TRBD2. With V trimmed by 7 bases and J by 6 bases, 12 bases remained unmatched. The V gene's germline CDR1 is ENHRY and CDR2 SYGVKD. The CDR3 contains 16 residues.

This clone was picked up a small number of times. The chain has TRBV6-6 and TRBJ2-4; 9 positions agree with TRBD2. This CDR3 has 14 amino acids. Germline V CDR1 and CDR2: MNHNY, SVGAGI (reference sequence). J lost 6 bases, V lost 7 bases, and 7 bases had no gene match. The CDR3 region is CASIGGGRGNIQYF. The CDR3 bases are TGTGCCAGCATAGGTGGCGGGAGGGGAAACATTCAGTACTTC.

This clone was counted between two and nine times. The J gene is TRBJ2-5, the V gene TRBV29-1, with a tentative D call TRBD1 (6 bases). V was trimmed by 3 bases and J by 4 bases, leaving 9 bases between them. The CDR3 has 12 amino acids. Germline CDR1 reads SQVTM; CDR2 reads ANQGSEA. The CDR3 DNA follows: TGCAGCGTTGACGGCAGGGGAGAGACCCAGTACTTC. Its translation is CSVDGRGETQYF.

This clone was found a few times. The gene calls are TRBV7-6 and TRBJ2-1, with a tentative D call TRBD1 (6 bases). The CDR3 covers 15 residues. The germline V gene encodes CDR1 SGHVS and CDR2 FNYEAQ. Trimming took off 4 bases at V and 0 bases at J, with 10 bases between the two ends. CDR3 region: CASSYRGISYNEQFF. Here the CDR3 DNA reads TGTGCCAGCAGCTATAGGGGGATCTCCTACAATGAGCAGTTCTTC. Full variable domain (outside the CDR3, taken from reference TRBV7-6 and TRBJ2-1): GAGVSQSPRYKVTKRGQDVALRCDPISGHVSLYWYRQALGQGPEFLTYFNYEAQQDKSGLPNDRFSAERPEGSISTLTIQRTEQRDSAMYRCASSYRGISYNEQFFGPGTRLTVL.

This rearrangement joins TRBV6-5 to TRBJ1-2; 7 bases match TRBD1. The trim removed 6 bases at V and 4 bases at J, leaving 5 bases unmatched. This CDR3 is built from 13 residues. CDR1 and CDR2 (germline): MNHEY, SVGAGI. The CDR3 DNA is TGTGCCAGCAGAAACGGACAGGCCTATGGCTACACCTTC. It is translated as CASRNGQAYGYTF.

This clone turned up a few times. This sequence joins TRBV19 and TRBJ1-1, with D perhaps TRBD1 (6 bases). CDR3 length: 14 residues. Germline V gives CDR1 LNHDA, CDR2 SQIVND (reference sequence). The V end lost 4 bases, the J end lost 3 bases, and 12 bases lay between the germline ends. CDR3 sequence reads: CASSKQGVDTEAFF. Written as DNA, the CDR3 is TGTGCCAGTAGTAAACAGGGTGTCGACACTGAAGCTTTCTTT.

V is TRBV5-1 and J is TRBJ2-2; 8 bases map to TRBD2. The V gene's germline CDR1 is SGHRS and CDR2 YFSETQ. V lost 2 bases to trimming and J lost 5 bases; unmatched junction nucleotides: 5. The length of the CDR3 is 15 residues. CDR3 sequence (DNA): TGCGCCAGCAGCTTTGGCGGGGGGAGAACCGGGGAGCTGTTTTTT. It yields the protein CASSFGGGRTGELFF. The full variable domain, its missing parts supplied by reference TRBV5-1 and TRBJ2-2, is KAGVTQTPRYLIKTRGQQVTLSCSPISGHRSVSWYQQTPGQGLQFLFEYFSETQRNKGNFPGRFSGRQFSNSRSEMNVSTLELGDSALYLCASSFGGGRTGELFFGEGSRLTVL.

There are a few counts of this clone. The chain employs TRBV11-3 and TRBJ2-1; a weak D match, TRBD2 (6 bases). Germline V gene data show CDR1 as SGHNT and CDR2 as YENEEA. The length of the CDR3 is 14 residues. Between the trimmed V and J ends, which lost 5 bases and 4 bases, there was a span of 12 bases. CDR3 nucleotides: TGTGCCAGCAGCCCCGACGGGGGTTACAATGAGCAGTTCTTC. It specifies CASSPDGGYNEQFF.